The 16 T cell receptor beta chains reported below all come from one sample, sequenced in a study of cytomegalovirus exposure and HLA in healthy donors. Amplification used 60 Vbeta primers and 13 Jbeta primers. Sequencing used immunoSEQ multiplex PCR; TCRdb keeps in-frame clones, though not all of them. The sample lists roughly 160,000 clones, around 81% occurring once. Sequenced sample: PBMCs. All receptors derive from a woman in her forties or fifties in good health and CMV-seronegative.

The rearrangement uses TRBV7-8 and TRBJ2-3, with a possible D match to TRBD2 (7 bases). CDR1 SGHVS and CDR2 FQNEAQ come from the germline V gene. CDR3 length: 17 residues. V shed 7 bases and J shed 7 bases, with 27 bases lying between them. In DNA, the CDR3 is TGTGCCAGCACCGTAGTGGGGGGGCTACCGCAGAGGAATACGCAGTATTTT. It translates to CASTVVGGLPQRNTQYF.

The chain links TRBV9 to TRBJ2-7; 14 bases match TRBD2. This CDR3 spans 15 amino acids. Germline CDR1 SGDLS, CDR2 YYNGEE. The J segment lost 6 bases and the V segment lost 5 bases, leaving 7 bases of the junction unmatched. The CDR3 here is CASSRTSGGRSEQYF. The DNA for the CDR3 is TGTGCCAGCAGTCGGACTAGCGGGGGGCGGTCCGAGCAGTACTTC.

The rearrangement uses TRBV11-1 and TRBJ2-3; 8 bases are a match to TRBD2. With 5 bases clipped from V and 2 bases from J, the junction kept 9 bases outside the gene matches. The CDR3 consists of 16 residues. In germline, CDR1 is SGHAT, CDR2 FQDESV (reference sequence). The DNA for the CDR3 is TGTGCCAGCAGCGGCCGAGCGGGGGCCTACACAGATACGCAGTATTTT. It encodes CASSGRAGAYTDTQYF.

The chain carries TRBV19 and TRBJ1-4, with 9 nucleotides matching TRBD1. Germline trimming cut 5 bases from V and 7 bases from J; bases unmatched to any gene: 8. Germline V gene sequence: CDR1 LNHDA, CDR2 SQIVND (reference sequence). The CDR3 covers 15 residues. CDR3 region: CASSPVGTGSEKLFF. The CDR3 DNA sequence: TGTGCCAGTAGTCCGGTCGGGACAGGGAGTGAAAAACTGTTTTTT.

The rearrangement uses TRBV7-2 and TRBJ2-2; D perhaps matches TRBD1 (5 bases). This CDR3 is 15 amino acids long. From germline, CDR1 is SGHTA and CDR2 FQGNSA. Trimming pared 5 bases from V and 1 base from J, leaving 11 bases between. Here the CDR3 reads CASSRAGLNTGELFF. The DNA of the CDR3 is TGTGCCAGCAGCCGAGCAGGGTTGAACACCGGGGAGCTGTTTTTT.

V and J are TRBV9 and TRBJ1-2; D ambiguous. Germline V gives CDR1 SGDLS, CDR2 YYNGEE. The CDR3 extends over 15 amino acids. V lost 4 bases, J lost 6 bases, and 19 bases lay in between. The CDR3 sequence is CASSLGPKTADGYTF. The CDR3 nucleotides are TGTGCCAGCAGCCTAGGGCCCAAGACGGCGGATGGCTACACCTTC.

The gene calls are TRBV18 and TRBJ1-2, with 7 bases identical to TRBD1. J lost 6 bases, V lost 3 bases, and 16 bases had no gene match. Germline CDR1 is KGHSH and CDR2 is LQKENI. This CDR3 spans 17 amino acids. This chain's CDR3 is CASSPLISSWTGDGYTF. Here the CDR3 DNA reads TGTGCCAGCTCACCGTTAATTTCGTCGTGGACAGGCGATGGCTACACCTTC.

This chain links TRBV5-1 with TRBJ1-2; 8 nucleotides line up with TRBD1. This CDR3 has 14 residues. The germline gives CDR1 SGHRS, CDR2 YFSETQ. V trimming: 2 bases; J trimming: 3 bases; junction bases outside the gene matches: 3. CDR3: CASSFSTGDYGYTF. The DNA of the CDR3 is TGCGCCAGCAGCTTTTCGACAGGGGACTATGGCTACACCTTC.

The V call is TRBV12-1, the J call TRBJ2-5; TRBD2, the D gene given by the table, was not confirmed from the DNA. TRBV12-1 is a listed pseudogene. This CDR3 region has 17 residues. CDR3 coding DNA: TGTGCCAGCAGCACGTGGACTAGCGGGAGGGGACGGGGGACCCAGTACTTC. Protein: CASSTWTSGRGRGTQYF.

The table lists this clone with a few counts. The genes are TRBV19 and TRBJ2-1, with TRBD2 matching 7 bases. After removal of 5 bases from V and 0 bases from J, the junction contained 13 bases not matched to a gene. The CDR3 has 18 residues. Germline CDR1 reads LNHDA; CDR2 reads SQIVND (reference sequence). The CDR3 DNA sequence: TGTGCCAGTAGTGCCAGGTATAGCGGGCTAAGCTCCTACAATGAGCAGTTCTTC. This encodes CASSARYSGLSSYNEQFF.

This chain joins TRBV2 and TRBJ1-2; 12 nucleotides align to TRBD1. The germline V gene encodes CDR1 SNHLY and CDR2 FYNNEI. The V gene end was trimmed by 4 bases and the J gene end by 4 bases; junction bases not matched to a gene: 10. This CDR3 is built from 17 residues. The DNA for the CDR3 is TGTGCCAGCAGTGGGGACAGGGGGCTGGTAACAACCTATGGCTACACCTTC. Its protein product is CASSGDRGLVTTYGYTF.

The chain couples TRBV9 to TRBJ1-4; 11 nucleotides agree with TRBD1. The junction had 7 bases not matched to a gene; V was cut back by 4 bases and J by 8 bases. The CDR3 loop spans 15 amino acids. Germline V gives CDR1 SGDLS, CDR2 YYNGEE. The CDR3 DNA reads TGTGCCAGCAGCTCCCGGACAGGGGGCCAGGAAAAACTGTTTTTT. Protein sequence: CASSSRTGGQEKLFF.

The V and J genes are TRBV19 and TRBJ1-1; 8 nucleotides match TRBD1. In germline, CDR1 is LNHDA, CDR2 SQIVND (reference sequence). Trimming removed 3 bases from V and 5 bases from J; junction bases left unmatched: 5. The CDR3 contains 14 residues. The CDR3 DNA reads TGTGCCAGTAGTATGCACAGGGGGGAGACTGAAGCTTTCTTT. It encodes CASSMHRGETEAFF.

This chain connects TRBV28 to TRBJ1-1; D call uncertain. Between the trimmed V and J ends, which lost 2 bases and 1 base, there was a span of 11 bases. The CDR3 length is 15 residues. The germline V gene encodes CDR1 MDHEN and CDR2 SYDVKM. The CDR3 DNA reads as TGTGCCAGCAGTTTAGCACTGGTATCGAACACTGAAGCTTTCTTT. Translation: CASSLALVSNTEAFF. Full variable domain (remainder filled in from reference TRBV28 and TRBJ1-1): DVKVTQSSRYLVKRTGEKVFLECVQDMDHENMFWYRQDPGLGLRLIYFSYDVKMKEKGDIPEGYSVSREKKERFSLILESASTNQTSMYLCASSLALVSNTEAFFGQGTRLTVV.

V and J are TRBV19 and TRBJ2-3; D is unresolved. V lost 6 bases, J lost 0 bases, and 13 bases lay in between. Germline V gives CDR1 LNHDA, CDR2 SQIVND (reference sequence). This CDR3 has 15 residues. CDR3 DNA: TGTGCCAGTAGACCTCACAAGACTAGCACAGATACGCAGTATTTT. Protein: CASRPHKTSTDTQYF.

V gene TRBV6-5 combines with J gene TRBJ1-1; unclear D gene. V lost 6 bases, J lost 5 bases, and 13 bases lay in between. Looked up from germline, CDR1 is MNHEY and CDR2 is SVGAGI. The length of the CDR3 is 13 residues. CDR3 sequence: CASSPSRGTEAFF. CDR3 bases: TGTGCCAGCAGCCCTTCTAGAGGGACTGAAGCTTTCTTT.